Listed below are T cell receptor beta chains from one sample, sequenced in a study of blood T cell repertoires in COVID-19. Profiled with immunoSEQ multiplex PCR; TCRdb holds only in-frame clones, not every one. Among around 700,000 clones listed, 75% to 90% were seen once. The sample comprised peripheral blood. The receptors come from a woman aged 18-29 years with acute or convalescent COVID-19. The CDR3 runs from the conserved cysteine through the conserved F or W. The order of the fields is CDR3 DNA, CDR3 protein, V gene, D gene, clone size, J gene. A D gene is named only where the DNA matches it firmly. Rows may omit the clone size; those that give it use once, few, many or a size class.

TGTGCCAGCAGTTGGGACCGGGACAGAAATTCACCCCTCCACTTT | CASSWDRDRNSPLHF | TRBV6-5 | TRBD1 | once | TRBJ1-6
TGTGCCAGCAGTTTAGGAACAGAACGAGCTTTCTTT | CASSLGTERAFF | TRBV12-3/TRBV12-4 | NA | NA | TRBJ1-1
TGTGCCACCAGTGCTCGGGGGATGTCCTACGAGCAGTACTTC | CATSARGMSYEQYF | TRBV24-1 | NA | NA | TRBJ2-7
TGTGCCAGCAGCCCTCTTGACAGGCGCCTAGGCTACACCTTC | CASSPLDRRLGYTF | TRBV3-1/TRBV3-2 | NA | few | TRBJ1-2
TGCGCCAGCAGCCAATTCGCGGGGGCCCACAATGAGCAGTTCTTC | CASSQFAGAHNEQFF | TRBV4-1 | NA | NA | TRBJ2-1
TGTGCTAGTGGTTTGGTTGTGGGGCGCACAGATACGCAGTATTTT | CASGLVVGRTDTQYF | TRBV12-5 | NA | NA | TRBJ2-3
TGTGCCAGGGTGGCCTCGTGGGAGGTTGGCTACACCTTC | CARVASWEVGYTF | TRBV2 | NA | once | TRBJ1-2
TGTGCCAGCAGCAAGGGAGACTACGAGCAGTACTTC | CASSKGDYEQYF | TRBV7-9 | NA | NA | TRBJ2-7
TGTGCCAGCAGCTCCAGATTAATTGAAGCTTTCTTT | CASSSRLIEAFF | TRBV5-6 | NA | NA | TRBJ1-1
TGTGCCAGCAGCTTGGGGACGGTGGGGAAGGGGAAGAAGGATTATGAGCAGTTCTTC | CASSLGTVGKGKKDYEQFF | TRBV5-5 | NA | once | TRBJ2-1
TGTGCCAGTAGGTTCAGGGGATCGAGCACTGAAGCTTTCTTT | CASRFRGSSTEAFF | TRBV19 | NA | once | TRBJ1-1
TGTGCCAGCAGCTTATTTGGTGACAGATCAGATCAGCCCCAGCATTTT | CASSLFGDRSDQPQHF | TRBV7-8 | NA | once | TRBJ1-5
TGTGCCAGCAGCCCTATTGACACGGGACAGGGATCCTATAATTCACCCCTCCACTTT | CASSPIDTGQGSYNSPLHF | TRBV21-1 | NA | NA | TRBJ1-6
TGTGCCAGCAGTTACGGGTTTCCGGGACTAGCGAAAAACATTCAGTACTTC | CASSYGFPGLAKNIQYF | TRBV6-2/TRBV6-3 | TRBD2 | NA | TRBJ2-4
TGTGGTAGTGGTTTTACGACCAGGGATGACTCTACTGGGGGCACAGATACGCAGTATTTT | CGSGFTTRDDSTGGTDTQYF | TRBV12-5 | NA | NA | TRBJ2-3
TGCGCCAGCAGCCAAGTCACGGGGGAAGCTAACTATGGCTACACCTTC | CASSQVTGEANYGYTF | TRBV4-3 | NA | NA | TRBJ1-2
TGTGCCAGCTCACCACTTGGGCGCAGGGGTTCGAACACCGGGGAGCTGTTTTTT | CASSPLGRRGSNTGELFF | TRBV18 | NA | NA | TRBJ2-2
TGTGCCAGCAGCCAGTTGGGACTCTTGAACACTGAAGCTTTCTTT | CASSQLGLLNTEAFF | TRBV4-2 | NA | NA | TRBJ1-1
TGTGCCAGCAGCCGGTCAAATTACAATGAGCAGTTCTTC | CASSRSNYNEQFF | TRBV12-3/TRBV12-4 | NA | NA | TRBJ2-1
TGTGCCAGCAGTTACCCGGGAGACCTCGGGCAAGAGACCCAGTACTTC | CASSYPGDLGQETQYF | TRBV6-5 | NA | NA | TRBJ2-5
TGCAGCGCCGAAACCCTCAGCGGGGTCGAGCAGTACTTC | CSAETLSGVEQYF | TRBV29-1 | TRBD2 | NA | TRBJ2-7
TGCGCCAGCAGCCAAGAGGAGGGTGAAAAACTGTTTTTT | CASSQEEGEKLFF | TRBV4-3 | NA | once | TRBJ1-4
TGTGCCAGCAGTGAAGGGACAGGGGAGCTCGAGCAGTACTTC | CASSEGTGELEQYF | TRBV6-1 | TRBD1 | NA | TRBJ2-7
TGTGCCACCAGTGATGGAATGACAGGGCTCACTGAAGCTTTCTTT | CATSDGMTGLTEAFF | TRBV24-1 | TRBD1 | NA | TRBJ1-1
TGTGCCAGCAAACCGGGACTTCCAGATACGCAGTATTTT | CASKPGLPDTQYF | TRBV6-5 | NA | NA | TRBJ2-3
TGTGCCAGCTCACCAAACCTCGGACAGCTATGGGAGCAGTACTTC | CASSPNLGQLWEQYF | TRBV18 | NA | NA | TRBJ2-7
TGTGCCTGGAGTGTACGGCAGGGGATCGGCTACACCTTC | CAWSVRQGIGYTF | TRBV30 | NA | NA | TRBJ1-2
TGTGCCAGCAGTTACTCGGGGGGGAGGGCCAAAAACATTCAGTACTTC | CASSYSGGRAKNIQYF | TRBV6-5 | TRBD2 | NA | TRBJ2-4
TGCAGCGTTGCTGTTTATTCCCTCGGCTACACCTTC | CSVAVYSLGYTF | TRBV29-1 | NA | NA | TRBJ1-2
TGTGCCAGTAGTAAGGCAGGGTTCAACGAGCAGTACTTC | CASSKAGFNEQYF | TRBV19 | NA | NA | TRBJ2-7
TGTGCCAGCAGCCATAGACAGGGGAACTATGGCTACACCTTC | CASSHRQGNYGYTF | TRBV13 | TRBD1 | NA | TRBJ1-2
TGTGCCAGCAGCGCTACTAGCGGGGTCCACAATGAGCAGTTCTTC | CASSATSGVHNEQFF | TRBV7-9 | TRBD2 | NA | TRBJ2-1
TGTGCCAGCAGCTGGCCGACTAGCGGGGGAGGCATTCAGTACTTC | CASSWPTSGGGIQYF | TRBV7-2 | TRBD2 | once | TRBJ2-4
TGCAGAGCAGGGTTGGGCGCGGGCTACACCTTC | CRAGLGAGYTF | TRBV20-1 | NA | few | TRBJ1-2
TGTGCCACTAATACCAGGGGACACAGCTCCTATAATTCACCCCTCCACTTT | CATNTRGHSSYNSPLHF | TRBV24-1 | NA | NA | TRBJ1-6
TGTGCCAGCAGCCAACGGACAGGGGGCTACTATGGCTACACCTTC | CASSQRTGGYYGYTF | TRBV27 | TRBD1 | NA | TRBJ1-2
TGTGCCAGCAGCCAAGCACATAGCGGAAACACCATATATTTT | CASSQAHSGNTIYF | TRBV3-1/TRBV3-2 | NA | NA | TRBJ1-3
TGTGCCAGCAGTGCCGACGGAATAAGACGGGGCACAGATACGCAGTATTTT | CASSADGIRRGTDTQYF | TRBV2 | NA | once | TRBJ2-3
TGTGCCAGCGCACCGGGACAGATCAATCAGCCCCAGCATTTT | CASAPGQINQPQHF | TRBV25-1 | TRBD1 | NA | TRBJ1-5
TGTGCCAGCCGCGGACATTTAAATCAGCCCCAGCATTTT | CASRGHLNQPQHF | TRBV18 | NA | NA | TRBJ1-5
TGCGCCAGCAGCCGACCTGGGACAGGGAGAACGGGGAACACTGAAGCTTTCTTT | CASSRPGTGRTGNTEAFF | TRBV4-1 | TRBD1 | NA | TRBJ1-1
TGTGCCAGCAGCGACCGGGACAGGAACTACGAGCAGTACTTC | CASSDRDRNYEQYF | TRBV7-3 | TRBD1 | NA | TRBJ2-7
TGTGCCAGCAGTCCCCAGGGGGCGGGCACCGGGGAGCTGTTTTTT | CASSPQGAGTGELFF | TRBV2 | TRBD1 | NA | TRBJ2-2
TGCGCCAGCAGCTTGGGACAGGGCGACATTCAGTACTTC | CASSLGQGDIQYF | TRBV5-1 | TRBD1 | NA | TRBJ2-4
TGTGCCAGCAGTGGTCTAGCCAATGAGCAGTTCTTC | CASSGLANEQFF | TRBV2 | NA | NA | TRBJ2-1
TGTGCCAGCTCGCTAGCGGTGTACAATGAGCAGTTCTTC | CASSLAVYNEQFF | TRBV18 | TRBD2 | NA | TRBJ2-1
TGCGCCAGCAGCCAAGAGGGGACTATCTACACCGGGGAGCTGTTTTTT | CASSQEGTIYTGELFF | TRBV4-3 | TRBD2 | NA | TRBJ2-2
TGTGCCAGCAGCGCGACAGGGGCCGCAGGTCAGCCCCAGCATTTT | CASSATGAAGQPQHF | TRBV9 | TRBD1 | NA | TRBJ1-5
TGTGCCAGCTTCTGGGACAGGGGCAACACTGAAGCTTTCTTT | CASFWDRGNTEAFF | TRBV2 | TRBD1 | NA | TRBJ1-1
TGTGCCAGCAGTCGCCCCGTCTCCCTTAATCAGCCCCAGCATTTT | CASSRPVSLNQPQHF | TRBV6-6 | NA | NA | TRBJ1-5
TGTGCCAGCAGCTTAGACCGACTAGCGGTCTACGAGCAGTACTTC | CASSLDRLAVYEQYF | TRBV7-2 | TRBD2 | NA | TRBJ2-7
TGTGCCAGCCGGGGAGAGACGAACACTGAAGCTTTCTTT | CASRGETNTEAFF | TRBV19 | NA | NA | TRBJ1-1
TGTGCCAGCAGCCCGCGGTGGGCTAGCGGGGATACAGATACGCAGTATTTT | CASSPRWASGDTDTQYF | TRBV9 | TRBD2 | NA | TRBJ2-3
TGTGCCAGCAGCCAAGATGGGCGGGGGGGTGCTGAGGGCGTCGAGCAGTACTTC | CASSQDGRGGAEGVEQYF | TRBV3-1/TRBV3-2 | TRBD2 | NA | TRBJ2-7